The 24 T cell receptor beta chains given below trace back to one sample, sequenced in a study of regulatory T cells in long-lasting Graves disease. Time point reported: newly diagnosed GD, antithyroid drugs for less than 3 months. Extracted PBMC RNA gave rise to the TCR library. For TCR beta, libraries came from iRepertoire HTBI primers and Arm-PCR of CDR3 regions. One entry per CDR3 protein results from TCRdb running MiXCR on the multiplex PCR reads. The data hold 680,000 or so distinct CDR3 sequences, with under 20% observed a single time. The sample also formed part of further work on T cells in Graves' hyperthyroidism and ophthalmopathy.

The sequences come from peripheral blood mononuclear cells (PBMCs), collected at new diagnosis, from a patient treated with antithyroid drugs. Receptor source: a woman aged 25 to 39 with Graves disease.

In its sample, this clonotype was seen many times. The chain joins TRBV2 to TRBJ2-1; TRBD2 might be the D (7 bases). The V end lost 7 bases, the J end lost 11 bases, and 30 bases lay between the germline ends. The germline CDR1 and CDR2 sequences are SNHLY and FYNNEI. This CDR3 region has 17 residues. In DNA form, the CDR3 reads TGTGCCAGCACCCTAGAGGGGGAGGGGCCTCTACTATGGAAGCAGTTCTTC. It is translated as CASTLEGEGPLLWKQFF.

The chain joins TRBV24-1 to TRBJ2-1, with D tentatively TRBD1 (5 bases). The V and J ends lost 0 bases and 1 base respectively, with 6 bases between them. CDR3 size: 15 residues. CDR1 KGHDR and CDR2 SFDVKD come from the germline V gene. The CDR3 reads CATSDLQGSYNEQFF. The CDR3 nucleotides read TGTGCCACCAGTGATTTGCAGGGTTCCTACAATGAGCAGTTCTTC.

This clonotype was counted at least ten times. This chain uses TRBV25-1 with TRBJ2-7; D perhaps matches TRBD2 (5 bases). V lost 6 bases to trimming and J lost 5 bases, with 11 bases between them. CDR1 and CDR2 (germline): MGHDK, SYGVNS. The CDR3 is 12 residues long. This CDR3 reads CASRRGLDEQYF. CDR3 in DNA: TGTGCCAGCAGACGAGGGTTGGACGAGCAGTACTTC.

This clonotype was detected many times. The CDR3 loop reads CASSLAYGLNQPQHF. The DNA for the CDR3 is TGTGCCAGCAGCTTAGCCTATGGACTCAATCAGCCCCAGCATTTT. V gene TRBV7-2 combines with J gene TRBJ1-5; D gene ambiguous. This CDR3 spans 15 amino acids. Trimming cost V 0 bases and J 3 bases, with 9 bases left between them. Germline V CDR1 and CDR2: SGHTA, FQGNSA. The complete variable domain, with remaining parts taken from reference TRBV7-2 and TRBJ1-5, reads GAGVSQSPSNKVTEKGKDVELRCDPISGHTALYWYRQSLGQGLEFLIYFQGNSAPDKSGLPSDRFSAERTGGSVSTLTIQRTQQEDSAVYLCASSLAYGLNQPQHFGDGTRLSIL.

This clonotype came up many times. V gene TRBV20-1 combines with J gene TRBJ1-2; TRBD1 is a possible D gene (6 bases). Germline-derived CDR1 and CDR2 are DFQATT and SNEGSKA (reference sequence). Deletions cut 4 bases from V and 2 bases from J, with 14 bases between. The CDR3 loop spans 14 amino acids. CDR3 residues: CSATGVGGNYGYTF. CDR3 in DNA: TGCAGTGCTACAGGGGTCGGTGGAAACTATGGCTACACCTTC.

The rearrangement uses TRBV7-9 and TRBJ1-2; a weak D match, TRBD1 (5 bases). The length of the CDR3 is 15 residues. Germline V lookup: CDR1 SEHNR, CDR2 FQNEAQ (reference sequence). V was shortened by 1 base and J by 4 bases, with 13 bases between the two germline ends. In DNA, the CDR3 is TGTGCCAGCAGCTTAGAAGGGGATTTTGGCTATGGCTACACCTTC. Its translation is CASSLEGDFGYGYTF.

The chain couples TRBV5-1 to TRBJ2-7, with D unclear. Germline-derived CDR1 and CDR2 are SGHRS and YFSETQ. The CDR3 sequence is 14 residues long. V dropped 4 bases and J dropped 0 bases, with 11 bases sitting between them. CDR3 sequence reads: CASSPPTASYEQYF. The CDR3, as DNA: TGCGCCAGCAGCCCTCCGACTGCCTCCTACGAGCAGTACTTC.

This clonotype showed up many times. The chain combines TRBV28 with TRBJ1-5; the D gene is possibly TRBD1 (6 bases). Trimming cost V 5 bases and J 0 bases, with 17 bases left between them. Germline-derived CDR1 and CDR2 are MDHEN and SYDVKM. The CDR3 loop spans 17 amino acids. The CDR3 sequence: CASSLNGQPLSNQPQHF. CDR3 in DNA: TGTGCCAGCAGTCTAAACGGACAGCCTCTTAGCAATCAGCCCCAGCATTTT.

This clonotype came up many times. J is TRBJ2-6 and V is TRBV2; tentatively, D is TRBD1 (6 bases). Germline loops: CDR1 SNHLY, CDR2 FYNNEI. CDR3 length: 15 amino acids. The ends were cut back, 6 bases at V and 4 bases at J, with 13 bases in the middle. DNA for the CDR3: TGTGCCAGCAGCCCAGGACAGCCCGGGGCCAACGTCCTGACTTTC. Translated: CASSPGQPGANVLTF.

This clonotype has a count of ten or more. The chain recombines TRBV2 with TRBJ1-2; 7 positions match TRBD1. The germline gives CDR1 SNHLY, CDR2 FYNNEI. The CDR3 consists of 13 residues. The ends lost 10 bases at V and 0 bases at J; junction bases unmatched: 5. The CDR3 is CATLGQSNYGYTF. The CDR3, as DNA: TGTGCCACCTTGGGACAGTCTAACTATGGCTACACCTTC.

Worth noting for this clonotype: The conserved phenylalanine or tryptophan normally closing the CDR3 is absent here, so this likely arose from a read error. The CDR3 reads CASSLGKSTEAFL. Written as DNA, the CDR3 is TGTGCCAGCAGCTTAGGAAAATCCACTGAAGCTTTCCTT. J is TRBJ1-1 and V is TRBV7-8; D gene unclear. Trimming took off 1 base at V and 4 bases at J, with 7 bases between the two ends. Germline V lookup: CDR1 SGHVS, CDR2 FQNEAQ. The CDR3 is 13 residues long.

This clonotype was seen many times. This chain joins TRBV28 and TRBJ2-7; 10 nucleotides align to TRBD2. The J segment lost 4 bases and the V segment lost 5 bases, leaving 8 bases of the junction unmatched. CDR3 size: 15 residues. Germline V gene sequence: CDR1 MDHEN, CDR2 SYDVKM. In nucleotides, the CDR3 is TGTGCCAGCAGTCCCTTGAGGACTAGCGGATACGAGCAGTACTTC. This encodes CASSPLRTSGYEQYF.

This clonotype was observed a handful of times. V and J are TRBV3-1 and TRBJ2-7, with D tentatively TRBD1 (5 bases). The germline V and J ends were trimmed by 3 bases and 2 bases, with 14 bases remaining between them. The CDR3 contains 15 residues. Germline V gives CDR1 LGHDT, CDR2 YNNKEL (reference sequence). The CDR3 DNA reads TGTGCCAGCAGCCAGGGGCCAAACGAGGCCTACGAGCAGTACTTC. Translated, it gives CASSQGPNEAYEQYF.

The V and J genes are TRBV19 and TRBJ2-5; D call uncertain. This CDR3 region has 15 residues. Germline CDR1 and CDR2: LNHDA and SQIVND (reference sequence). The V end was cut by 2 bases, the J end by 7 bases, with 17 bases between. CDR3 DNA: TGTGCCAGTAGTATAAATACAGACCTCTGGGGGACCCAGTACTTC. Protein: CASSINTDLWGTQYF.

V and J are TRBV5-5 and TRBJ2-1; the match to TRBD2 covers 8 bases. Losses at the gene ends were 4 bases for V and 0 bases for J; bases not matched to a gene: 6. The germline gives CDR1 SGHKS, CDR2 YYEKEE (reference sequence). The CDR3 consists of 16 residues. The CDR3 loop is CASSKGAGDSYNEQFF. Here the CDR3 DNA reads TGTGCCAGCAGCAAGGGAGCGGGAGACTCCTACAATGAGCAGTTCTTC. Variable domain in full (rest from reference TRBV5-5 and TRBJ2-1): DAGVTQSPTHLIKTRGQQVTLRCSPISGHKSVSWYQQVLGQGPQFIFQYYEKEERGRGNFPDRFSARQFPNYSSELNVNALLLGDSALYLCASSKGAGDSYNEQFFGPGTRLTVL.

This clonotype was observed at least ten times. The chain couples TRBV7-9 to TRBJ2-1; TRBD2 agrees at 7 bases. In germline, CDR1 is SEHNR, CDR2 FQNEAQ (reference sequence). The length of the CDR3 is 13 residues. The V and J ends lost 5 bases and 5 bases, in that order; junction bases with no gene match: 3. CDR3 DNA: TGTGCCAGCAGCCCCGGGACTAACAATGAGCAGTTCTTC. As protein: CASSPGTNNEQFF.

The V call is TRBV28, the J call TRBJ1-6, with TRBD1 as a possible D gene (5 bases). Per the germline V gene, CDR1 is MDHEN and CDR2 is SYDVKM. The CDR3 is made up of 13 amino acids. The CDR3 coding sequence is TGTGTCGCCGCCGCTACAGGAAATTCACCCCTCCACTTT. As protein: CVAAATGNSPLHF.

The chain is built from TRBV6-1 and TRBJ2-6; TRBD1 matches 8 bases. Germline-derived CDR1 and CDR2 are MNHNS and SASEGT. CDR3 length: 15 residues. J gave up 3 bases and V 6 bases, and 4 bases lay outside the gene matches. The CDR3 nucleotides read TGTGCCAGCAGGTCCGACAGGGGTGGGGCCAACGTCCTGACTTTC. This gives the protein CASRSDRGGANVLTF.

Comments on this clonotype: Possible read error: a much larger clone is one base away. The chain is built from TRBV12-3 or TRBV12-4 and TRBJ1-2; D is ambiguous. The CDR3 consists of 13 residues. The CDR3 spells CAGSRNRLYGYTF. CDR3 bases: TGTGCCGGCAGCCGGAACCGATTATATGGCTACACCTTC.

There are many counts of this clonotype. The J gene is TRBJ2-1, the V gene TRBV2; 9 bases line up with TRBD1. The CDR3 runs to 15 residues. Germline V gene lookup returns CDR1 SNHLY and CDR2 FYNNEI. V was pared by 8 bases and J by 7 bases, with 12 bases of the junction left unmatched. The CDR3 nucleotides are TGTGCCAGCCCTCCTCCGGGACAGGGAGTGAATGAGCAGTTCTTC. Its translation: CASPPPGQGVNEQFF.

This clonotype turned up a few times. J is TRBJ2-3 and V is TRBV30, with D possibly matching TRBD1 (5 bases). Germline loops: CDR1 GTSNPN, CDR2 SVGIG (reference sequence). The CDR3 is 13 residues long. Trimming shortened V by 0 bases and J by 9 bases, and 13 bases separated the two germline ends. In nucleotides, the CDR3 is TGTGCCTGGAGTGTTGGGGCTAGTCGGACGCAGTATTTT. Translated, it gives CAWSVGASRTQYF.

This clonotype was seen more than once but under ten times. The DNA of the CDR3 is TGTGCCTGGATTGTAGGTGGGGCGAACACCGGGGAGCTGTTTTTT. Translation gives CAWIVGGANTGELFF. V gene TRBV30 combines with J gene TRBJ2-2; D not resolved. Between the trimmed V and J ends, which lost 4 bases and 0 bases, there was a span of 12 bases. Germline CDR1 is GTSNPN and CDR2 is SVGIG (reference sequence). CDR3 length: 15 amino acids.

Ten or more counts support this clonotype. This chain links TRBV12-3 or TRBV12-4 with TRBJ2-7, with 7 nucleotides matching TRBD2. The CDR3 length is 15 residues. The V and J ends lost 6 bases and 2 bases, in that order; junction bases with no gene match: 10. The CDR3 DNA reads TGTGCCAGCAGACCGCCCCTAGCGGCCCCCTACGAGCAGTACTTC. Its translation is CASRPPLAAPYEQYF.

The chain carries TRBV19 and TRBJ2-4, with unresolved D. V was clipped by 6 bases and J by 0 bases, with 15 bases between them. Per germline, CDR1 LNHDA and CDR2 SQIVND (reference sequence). The CDR3 has 16 residues. This chain's CDR3 is CASSNYENRAKNIQYF. In DNA form, the CDR3 reads TGTGCCAGTAGCAACTACGAGAACAGAGCCAAAAACATTCAGTACTTC.